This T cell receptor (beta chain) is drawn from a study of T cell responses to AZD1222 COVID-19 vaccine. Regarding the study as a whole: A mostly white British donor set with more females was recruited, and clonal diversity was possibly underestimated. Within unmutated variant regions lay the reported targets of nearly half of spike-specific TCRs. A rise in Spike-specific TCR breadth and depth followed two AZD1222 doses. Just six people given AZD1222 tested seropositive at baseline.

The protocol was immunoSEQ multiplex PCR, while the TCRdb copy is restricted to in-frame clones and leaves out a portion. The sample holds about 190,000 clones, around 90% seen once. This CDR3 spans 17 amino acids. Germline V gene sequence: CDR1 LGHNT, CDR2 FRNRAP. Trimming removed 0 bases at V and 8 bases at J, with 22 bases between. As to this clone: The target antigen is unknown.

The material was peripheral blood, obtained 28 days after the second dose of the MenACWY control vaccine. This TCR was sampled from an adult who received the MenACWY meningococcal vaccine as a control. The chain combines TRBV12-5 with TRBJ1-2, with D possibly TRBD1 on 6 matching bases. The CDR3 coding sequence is TGTGCTAGTGGTTTGGTACTGGACTGGGGGGCGCGGAGGGGCTACACCTTC. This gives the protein CASGLVLDWGARRGYTF.